A single sample gave rise to the 7 T cell receptor beta chains below, sequenced in a study of T cell repertoires in cytomegalovirus infection. TCRdb reprocessed the reads with MiXCR, giving one entry per CDR3 protein. The sample has 200,000 to 300,000 distinct CDR3 sequences, approximately 13% seen once. Sequencing was performed on PBMCs. The receptors come from a human donor in good health (CMV status not recorded). Some clones in this sample may be carry-over from other donors' samples.

Regarding this clonotype: This may be a read error: a much more frequent sequence differs by one nucleotide. The chain recombines TRBV28 with TRBJ1-1; 10 bases map to TRBD1. CDR1 is MDHEN, CDR2 SYDVKM, per germline. The V and J ends lost 6 bases and 2 bases, in that order; junction bases with no gene match: 12. The CDR3 extends over 17 amino acids. As DNA, the CDR3 is TGTGCCAGCAGCTGTGGGGACAGGGGCAGGAGAAACACTGAAGCTTTCTTT. Translation gives CASSCGDRGRRNTEAFF.

The table lists this clonotype with many counts. The chain couples TRBV6-8 to TRBJ2-1; D remains ambiguous. Germline CDR1 reads MNHGY; CDR2 reads SAAAGT. The CDR3 is made up of 13 amino acids. V was trimmed by 9 bases and J by 2 bases, leaving 11 bases between them. The CDR3 region has the DNA TGTGCCAGGGCCGGGCCACCCTACAATGAGCAGTTCTTC. It codes for CARAGPPYNEQFF.

This clonotype was observed a few times. V is TRBV19 and J is TRBJ2-7; D is possibly TRBD1 (6 bases). Per the germline V gene, CDR1 is LNHDA and CDR2 is SQIVND (reference sequence). The length of the CDR3 is 15 residues. The V end was cut by 4 bases, the J end by 0 bases, with 13 bases between. Here the CDR3 reads CASSKGQSSSYEQYF. The DNA for the CDR3 is TGTGCCAGTAGTAAAGGACAGTCTTCCTCCTACGAGCAGTACTTC.

The chain joins TRBV29-1 to TRBJ1-5; TRBD1 is a possible D gene (6 bases). CDR1 and CDR2 from the germline V gene are SQVTM and ANQGSEA. CDR3 length: 13 amino acids. Trimming stripped 7 bases from V and 4 bases from J, with 14 bases between. The CDR3 spells CSGGQGRNQPQHF. The DNA of the CDR3 is TGCAGCGGTGGTCAGGGGAGGAATCAGCCCCAGCATTTT. Full variable domain (rest looked up from reference TRBV29-1 and TRBJ1-5): SAVISQKPSRDICQRGTSLTIQCQVDSQVTMMFWYRQQPGQSLTLIATANQGSEATYESGFVIDKFPISRPNLTFSTLTVSNMSPEDSSIYLCSGGQGRNQPQHFGDGTRLSIL.

This clonotype was seen a few times. This chain joins TRBV4-3 and TRBJ2-5; D not certain. The length of the CDR3 is 15 residues. Trimming removed 0 bases from V and 1 base from J, with 9 bases in between. Looked up from germline, CDR1 is LGHNA and CDR2 is YSLEER. The chain's CDR3 is CASSQDRVSQETQYF. CDR3 bases: TGCGCCAGCAGCCAAGATCGGGTGTCCCAAGAGACCCAGTACTTC.

The V call is TRBV29-1, the J call TRBJ2-5; D is perhaps TRBD2 (6 bases). Trimming removed 7 bases at V and 5 bases at J, with 17 bases between. Germline V gene lookup returns CDR1 SQVTM and CDR2 ANQGSEA. This CDR3 spans 13 amino acids. For the CDR3, the DNA is TGCAGCGCAGAAGGGCAGGGAGGCGAGACCCAGTACTTC. This codes for CSAEGQGGETQYF.

This clonotype has at least ten counts. V usage is TRBV4-3 and J usage is TRBJ2-7, with unresolved D. CDR1 LGHNA and CDR2 YSLEER come from the germline V gene. V was cut by 5 bases and J by 2 bases, with 16 bases left in between. The CDR3 has 15 amino acids. For the CDR3, the DNA is TGCGCCAGCAGCTTTTACAGTTTGGGCACCTACGAGCAGTACTTC. Its protein product is CASSFYSLGTYEQYF.